Here is one T cell receptor beta chain with its context. This entry belongs to a study of control samples from healthy donors and cancer patients. J gave up 4 bases and V 6 bases, and 2 bases lay outside the gene matches. Looked up from germline, CDR1 is MNHEY and CDR2 is SVGAGI. CDR3 length: 13 residues. Assay used: immunoSEQ multiplex PCR; TCRdb lists only in-frame clones, some missing. The sample carries roughly 130,000 clones, roughly 90% recorded once. The sequence came from a man between 18 and 35 years old in good health. Material: blood. The chain is built from TRBV6-5 and TRBJ2-3; 9 bases align to TRBD2. This CDR3 reads CASRRGGPDTQYF. The CDR3 DNA reads TGTGCCAGCAGGCGGGGGGGCCCAGATACGCAGTATTTT.